What follows are 10 T cell receptor beta chains derived from one specimen sequenced in a study of blood T cell repertoires in COVID-19. This table comes from immunoSEQ multiplex PCR, and its TCRdb copy is limited to in-frame clones, with some not included. The repertoire has about 220,000 clones, 65% to 85% of them found once; the top ten carry under 3.5%. Sequencing was performed on PBMCs or T cells enriched from blood (not recorded which). Receptors originate from a woman aged 60 to 75 who had recovered from COVID-19.

The V gene is TRBV7-2, the J gene TRBJ2-1; D is possibly TRBD1 (6 bases). CDR1 and CDR2 from the germline V gene are SGHTA and FQGNSA. Trimming removed 2 bases at V and 0 bases at J, with 11 bases between. The CDR3 covers 16 residues. The CDR3 loop is CASSLRQDSSYNEQFF. In DNA, the CDR3 is TGTGCCAGCAGCTTAAGGCAGGACAGCTCCTACAATGAGCAGTTCTTC.

The gene calls are TRBV7-9 and TRBJ1-2, with D unclear. V dropped 6 bases and J dropped 6 bases, with 14 bases sitting between them. This CDR3 has 13 residues. Germline assignment: CDR1 SEHNR and CDR2 FQNEAQ (reference sequence). This chain's CDR3 is CASSPSYGDGYTF. CDR3 in DNA: TGTGCCAGCAGTCCGAGTTACGGGGATGGCTACACCTTC.

This clone was observed a few times. The rearrangement uses TRBV7-8 and TRBJ1-1, with a tentative D call TRBD1 (5 bases). The germline gives CDR1 SGHVS, CDR2 FQNEAQ. The CDR3 is 12 residues long. V was pared by 1 base and J by 8 bases, with 8 bases between. CDR3: CASSLGEGEAFF. Written as DNA, the CDR3 is TGTGCCAGCAGCTTAGGGGAGGGGGAAGCTTTCTTT.

The chain carries TRBV6-5 and TRBJ2-1; 7 nucleotides align to TRBD2. Losses at the gene ends were 11 bases for V and 2 bases for J; bases not matched to a gene: 9. The germline CDR1 and CDR2 sequences are MNHEY and SVGAGI. This CDR3 contains 14 residues. In DNA, the CDR3 is TGTGCCGCGTGTCCGGGGACTACCTACAATGAGCAGTTCTTC. Translating gives CAACPGTTYNEQFF.

This chain connects TRBV18 to TRBJ2-3; TRBD2 aligns across 14 bases. The V and J ends lost 3 bases and 7 bases, in that order; junction bases with no gene match: 6. Per germline, CDR1 KGHSH and CDR2 LQKENI. This CDR3 spans 16 amino acids. The CDR3, as DNA: TGTGCCAGCTCACCTACCGGGACTAGCGGGGGTTATACGCAGTATTTT. Protein sequence: CASSPTGTSGGYTQYF.

The V and J genes are TRBV19 and TRBJ1-4, with 12 nucleotides matching TRBD1. Germline CDR1 LNHDA, CDR2 SQIVND (reference sequence). The CDR3 length is 18 residues. Trimming at V came to 3 bases and at J to 4 bases, leaving 9 bases not matched to a gene. This CDR3 is CASSMGTGGGFHNEKLFF. DNA of the CDR3: TGTGCCAGTAGTATGGGGACAGGGGGCGGATTCCATAATGAAAAACTGTTTTTT.

V gene TRBV15 combines with J gene TRBJ2-7, with TRBD1 matching over 9 bases. The V gene's germline CDR1 is LNHNV and CDR2 YYDKDF (reference sequence). The CDR3 runs to 17 residues. V trimming: 5 bases; J trimming: 6 bases; junction bases outside the gene matches: 17. CDR3 residues: CATSLRPGTGFQGEQYF. As DNA, the CDR3 is TGTGCCACCAGCTTAAGACCGGGGACAGGGTTCCAAGGCGAGCAGTACTTC. Complete variable domain (other parts from reference TRBV15 and TRBJ2-7): DAMVIQNPRYQVTQFGKPVTLSCSQTLNHNVMYWYQQKSSQAPKLLFHYYDKDFNNEADTPDNFQSRRPNTSFCFLDIRSPGLGDTAMYLCATSLRPGTGFQGEQYFGPGTRLTVT.

CDR3 DNA sequence: TGTGCCAGCAGCCAAGAGCAGAATGGCTACACCTTC. It translates to CASSQEQNGYTF. This chain connects TRBV3-1 (or the pseudogene TRBV3-2) to TRBJ1-2; D remains ambiguous. The germline V gene encodes CDR1 LGHDT and CDR2 YNNKEL (reference sequence). The CDR3 loop spans 12 amino acids. V was trimmed by 0 bases and J by 6 bases, leaving 5 bases between them.

V gene TRBV19 combines with J gene TRBJ1-1; possibly TRBD1 for D (5 bases). The CDR3 runs to 15 residues. The V and J ends lost 6 bases and 6 bases respectively, with 20 bases between them. Germline assignment: CDR1 LNHDA and CDR2 SQIVND (reference sequence). This chain's CDR3 is CASRPPGPGGPEAFF. CDR3 in DNA: TGTGCCAGTAGACCCCCCGGGCCGGGGGGACCTGAAGCTTTCTTT.

This chain joins TRBV6-2 or TRBV6-3 and TRBJ1-2, with D perhaps TRBD1 (6 bases). The V end was cut by 6 bases, the J end by 7 bases, with 24 bases between. Germline V gives CDR1 MNHEY, CDR2 SVGEGT. CDR3 length: 16 residues. CDR3 region: CASSSVAGGTFGGYTF. In nucleotides, the CDR3 is TGTGCCAGCAGCTCTGTGGCGGGGGGCACATTTGGTGGCTACACCTTC.